Below, one T cell receptor beta chain is given with its context. The target antigen is unknown. V was cut by 2 bases and J by 7 bases, with 8 bases left in between. Germline V gene data show CDR1 as GTSNPN and CDR2 as SVGIG (reference sequence). This CDR3 region has 11 residues. This sample is part of a study of cytomegalovirus exposure and HLA in healthy donors. PCR primers comprised 60 Vbeta and 13 Jbeta primers. The repertoire was sequenced with immunoSEQ multiplex PCR; TCRdb's copy has only in-frame clones and lacks some. The sample contains 75,000 to 100,000 clones, less than 85% of which appear only once. General study results and limits: Reportedly, diagnosis of cytomegalovirus status by the classifier showed high specificity and sensitivity.

Source material: PBMCs. The rearrangement joins TRBV30 to TRBJ1-1; D is unclear. This receptor was identified in a woman aged 55-69 years in good health and CMV-seropositive. Here the CDR3 reads CAWSPSFEAFF. For the CDR3, the DNA is TGTGCCTGGAGTCCCTCTTTTGAAGCTTTCTTT. Drawing the rest from reference TRBV30 and TRBJ1-1, the complete variable domain is SQTIHQWPATLVQPVGSPLSLECTVEGTSNPNLYWYRQAAGRGLQLLFYSVGIGQISSEVPQNLSASRPQDRQFILSSKKLLLSDSGFYLCAWSPSFEAFFGQGTRLTVV.